The clone carrying this T cell receptor (beta chain) was counted a few times. Its antigen is still unknown. This entry comes from a study of T cells in Graves' hyperthyroidism and ophthalmopathy. When ophthalmopathy did not progress within 18 months, Graves' hyperthyroidism was considered stable. CDR1 MGHRA and CDR2 YSYEKL come from the germline V gene. This CDR3 comprises 15 residues. Trimming cost V 3 bases and J 6 bases, with 17 bases left between them. Regions amplified from RNA transcripts were the TCR beta CDR3 regions. The primer set for the first-round RT-PCR of the TCR CDR3 was HTBI. TCRdb re-analysed the multiplex PCR reads in MiXCR, keeping a single row per CDR3 protein. Of fewer than 400,000 distinct CDR3 sequences in the sample, around a quarter were seen once. Study results and caveats: Most clonotypes that expanded in the thyroid above 0.001 also showed up in blood. A model using 13 V-J features told ophthalmopathy apart from stable hyperthyroidism.

The sample taken for sequencing was blood. The sequence was collected from a man aged 50-60 years with Graves' hyperthyroidism. The rearrangement links TRBV4-1 to TRBJ1-2, with D unclear. Here the CDR3 reads CASSHPTQSFHGYTF. The CDR3 bases are TGCGCCAGCAGCCACCCCACACAGAGCTTCCATGGCTACACCTTC.